The rows below give T cell receptor beta chains drawn from one sample of a study of blood T cell repertoires in COVID-19. Using immunoSEQ multiplex PCR, the repertoire was profiled, and TCRdb retains in-frame clones only, with some absent. The repertoire holds roughly 400,000 clones, with 80% to 95% as singletons. The material sequenced was PBMCs or T cells enriched from blood (not recorded which). These TCRs come from a woman aged 40 to 50 who had been exposed to COVID-19. Each CDR3 is given with its conserved first and last residue. The D gene is left open where the match is weak. The size of a clone is reported for some rows only, either as once, few or many, or as a class for expanded clones.

CASSFTSGNTGELFF,TGTGCCAGCAGTTTTACTAGTGGAAACACCGGGGAGCTGTTTTTT,TRBJ2-2,TRBV6-6,NA,NA
CASSIGFSGGGYTF,TGTGCCAGTAGTATCGGTTTTTCAGGAGGTGGCTACACCTTC,TRBJ1-2,TRBV19,once,NA
CASRGGAGYSPLHF,TGTGCCAGCAGGGGGGGGGCAGGGTATTCACCCCTCCACTTT,TRBJ1-6,TRBV28,NA,NA
CASSEDQGYEQYF,TGTGCCAGCAGCGAGGATCAGGGATACGAGCAGTACTTC,TRBJ2-7,TRBV2,NA,NA
CAWRNLQGSSTEAFF,TGTGCCTGGAGGAACCTACAGGGAAGTTCCACTGAAGCTTTCTTT,TRBJ1-1,TRBV30,NA,NA
CASNSAGGRSYGYTF,TGTGCCAGCAACAGCGCGGGAGGCAGGTCGTATGGCTACACCTTC,TRBJ1-2,TRBV2,NA,NA
CASRLFGEEKLFF,TGTGCCAGTCGACTATTTGGGGAGGAAAAACTGTTTTTT,TRBJ1-4,TRBV19,NA,NA
CASSLTPTANTEAFF,TGTGCCAGCAGCTTAACCCCGACAGCGAACACTGAAGCTTTCTTT,TRBJ1-1,TRBV7-3,NA,NA
CASSSGLTWNTEAFF,TGTGCCAGCAGCTCTGGACTCACCTGGAACACTGAAGCTTTCTTT,TRBJ1-1,TRBV5-4,NA,NA
CASSQGTGSTDTQYF,TGTGCCAGCTCGCAGGGGACAGGGTCCACAGATACGCAGTATTTT,TRBJ2-3,TRBV18,NA,TRBD1
CASSPRGDQPQHF,TGTGCCAGCAGCCCCCGCGGGGATCAGCCCCAGCATTTT,TRBJ1-5,TRBV14,NA,NA
CASSQGLPSYEQYF,TGTGCCAGCAGCCAAGGGCTCCCAAGTTACGAGCAGTACTTC,TRBJ2-7,TRBV3-1/TRBV3-2,NA,NA
CAYSHLSGNTIYF,TGTGCCTATAGCCACCTCTCTGGAAACACCATATATTTT,TRBJ1-3,TRBV12-5,once,NA
CASSLRSNYGYTF,TGTGCCAGCAGTTTAAGGAGTAACTATGGCTACACCTTC,TRBJ1-2,TRBV12-3/TRBV12-4,NA,NA
CASSPDRGYQPQHF,TGTGCCAGCAGCCCCGACAGGGGGTATCAGCCCCAGCATTTT,TRBJ1-5,TRBV2,NA,TRBD1
CASKLVTGNSPLHF,TGTGCCAGTAAATTGGTGACGGGGAATTCACCCCTCCACTTT,TRBJ1-6,TRBV19,NA,NA
CASSLRDGPWSIQYF,TGTGCCAGCAGTTTGCGGGACGGGCCTTGGTCCATTCAGTACTTC,TRBJ2-4,TRBV27,NA,NA
CASSMGGQGNEQYF,TGTGCCAGTAGTATGGGGGGACAGGGCAACGAGCAGTACTTC,TRBJ2-7,TRBV19,few,TRBD1
CASSSPGVAKNIQYF,TGTGCCAGCAGCTCCCCGGGGGTAGCCAAAAACATTCAGTACTTC,TRBJ2-4,TRBV5-4,NA,NA
CASSPGGDYGYTF,TGTGCCAGCAGCCCAGGGGGCGACTATGGCTACACCTTC,TRBJ1-2,TRBV7-2,NA,TRBD1
CASSQDGQPLYEQYF,TGTGCCAGCAGCCAAGACGGACAGCCCCTCTACGAGCAGTACTTC,TRBJ2-7,TRBV3-1/TRBV3-2,NA,NA
CASSQWGGSGETQYF,TGTGCCAGCAGCCAGTGGGGGGGATCAGGGGAGACCCAGTACTTC,TRBJ2-5,TRBV2,NA,TRBD2
CASSLKGAEGYTF,TGTGCCAGCAGCTTGAAGGGGGCAGAGGGCTACACCTTC,TRBJ1-2,TRBV5-4,NA,TRBD1
CASSPQNTERLNYGYTF,TGTGCCAGCTCACCGCAGAACACTGAGAGACTTAACTATGGCTACACCTTC,TRBJ1-2,TRBV18,NA,NA
CATSPGAGDYGYTF,TGTGCCACCAGCCCTGGGGCAGGGGACTATGGCTACACCTTC,TRBJ1-2,TRBV24-1,once,NA
CATSLAGAYNEQFF,TGTGCCACCTCGCTAGCGGGAGCCTACAATGAGCAGTTCTTC,TRBJ2-1,TRBV24-1,NA,TRBD2
CARMMGRGYTF,TGTGCCCGGATGATGGGCCGTGGCTACACCTTC,TRBJ1-2,TRBV30,NA,NA